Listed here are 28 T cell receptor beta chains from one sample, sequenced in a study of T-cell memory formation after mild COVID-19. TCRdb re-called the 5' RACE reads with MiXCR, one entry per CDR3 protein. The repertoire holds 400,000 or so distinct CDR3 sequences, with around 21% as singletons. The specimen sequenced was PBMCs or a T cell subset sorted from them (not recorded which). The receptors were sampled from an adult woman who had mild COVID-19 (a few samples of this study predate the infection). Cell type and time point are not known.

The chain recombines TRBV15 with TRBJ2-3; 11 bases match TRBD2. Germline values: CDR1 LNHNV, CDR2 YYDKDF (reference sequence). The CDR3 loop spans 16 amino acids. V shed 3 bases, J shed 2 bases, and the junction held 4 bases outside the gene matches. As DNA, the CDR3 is TGTGCCACCAGCAGTTTGACTAGCGGGGACACAGATACGCAGTATTTT. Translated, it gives CATSSLTSGDTDTQYF.

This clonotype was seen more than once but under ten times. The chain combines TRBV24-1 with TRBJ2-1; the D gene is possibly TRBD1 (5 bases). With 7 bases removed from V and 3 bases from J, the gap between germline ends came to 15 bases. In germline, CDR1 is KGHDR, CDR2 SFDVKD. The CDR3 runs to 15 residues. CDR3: CATSPSGILYNEQFF. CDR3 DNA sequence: TGTGCCACCAGCCCCTCAGGGATACTCTACAATGAGCAGTTCTTC.

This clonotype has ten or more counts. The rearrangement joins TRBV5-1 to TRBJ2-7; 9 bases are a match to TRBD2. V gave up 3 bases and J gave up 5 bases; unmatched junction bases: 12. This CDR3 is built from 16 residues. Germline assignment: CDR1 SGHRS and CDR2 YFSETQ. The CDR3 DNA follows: TGCGCCAGCAGCTCGGGACTAGCCGGGGTCTTCGACGAGCAGTACTTC. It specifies CASSSGLAGVFDEQYF.

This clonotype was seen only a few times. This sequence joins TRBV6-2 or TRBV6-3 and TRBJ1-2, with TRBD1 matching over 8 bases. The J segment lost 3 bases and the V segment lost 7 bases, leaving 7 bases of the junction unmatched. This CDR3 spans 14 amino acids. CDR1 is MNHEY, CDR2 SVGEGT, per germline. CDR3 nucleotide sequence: TGTGCCAGCACCCGACAGGGGTTTTACTATGGCTACACCTTC. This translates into CASTRQGFYYGYTF.

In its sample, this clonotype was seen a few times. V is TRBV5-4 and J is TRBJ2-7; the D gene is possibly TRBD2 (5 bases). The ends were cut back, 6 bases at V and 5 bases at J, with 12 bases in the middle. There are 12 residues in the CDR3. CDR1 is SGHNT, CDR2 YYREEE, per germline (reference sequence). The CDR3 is CASNSGMNEQYF. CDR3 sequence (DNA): TGTGCCAGCAACTCGGGGATGAACGAGCAGTACTTC.

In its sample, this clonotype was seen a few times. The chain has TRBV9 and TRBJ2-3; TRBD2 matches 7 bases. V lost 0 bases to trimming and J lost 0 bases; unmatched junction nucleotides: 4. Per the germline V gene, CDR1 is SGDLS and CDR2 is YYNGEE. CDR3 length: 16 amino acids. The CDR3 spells CASSVATSPSTDTQYF. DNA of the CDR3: TGTGCCAGCAGCGTAGCGACTAGCCCTAGCACAGATACGCAGTATTTT.

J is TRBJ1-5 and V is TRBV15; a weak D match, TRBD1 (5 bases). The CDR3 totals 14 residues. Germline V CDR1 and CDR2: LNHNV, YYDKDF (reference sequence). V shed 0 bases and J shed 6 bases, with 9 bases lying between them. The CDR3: CATSRDRVTQPQHF. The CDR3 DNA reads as TGTGCCACCAGCAGAGACAGGGTCACTCAGCCCCAGCATTTT.

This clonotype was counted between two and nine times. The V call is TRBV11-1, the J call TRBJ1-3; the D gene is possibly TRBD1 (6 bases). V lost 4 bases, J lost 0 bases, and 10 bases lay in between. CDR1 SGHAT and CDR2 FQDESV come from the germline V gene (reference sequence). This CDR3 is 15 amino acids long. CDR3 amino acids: CASSYDRRSGNTIYF. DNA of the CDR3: TGTGCCAGCAGCTACGACAGGCGCTCTGGAAACACCATATATTTT.

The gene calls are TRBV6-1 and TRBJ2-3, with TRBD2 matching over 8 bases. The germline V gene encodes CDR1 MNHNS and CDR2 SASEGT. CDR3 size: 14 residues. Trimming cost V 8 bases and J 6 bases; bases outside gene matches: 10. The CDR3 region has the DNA TGTGCCAGCGTGGGCGGGAGGTTCGGCGATACGCAGTATTTT. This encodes CASVGGRFGDTQYF.

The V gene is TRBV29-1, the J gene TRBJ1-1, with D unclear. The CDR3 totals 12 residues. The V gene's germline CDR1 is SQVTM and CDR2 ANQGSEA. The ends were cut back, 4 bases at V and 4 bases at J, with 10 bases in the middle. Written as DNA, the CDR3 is TGCAGCGTTGGATATCCGGTCACTGAAGCTTTCTTT. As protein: CSVGYPVTEAFF.

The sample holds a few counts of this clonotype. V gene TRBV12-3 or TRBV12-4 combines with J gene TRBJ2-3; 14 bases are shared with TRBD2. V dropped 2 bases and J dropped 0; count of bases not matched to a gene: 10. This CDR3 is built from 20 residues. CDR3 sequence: CASSLKGGLAGVRSTDTQYF. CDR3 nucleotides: TGTGCCAGCAGTTTAAAGGGGGGACTAGCGGGAGTGAGAAGCACAGATACGCAGTATTTT.

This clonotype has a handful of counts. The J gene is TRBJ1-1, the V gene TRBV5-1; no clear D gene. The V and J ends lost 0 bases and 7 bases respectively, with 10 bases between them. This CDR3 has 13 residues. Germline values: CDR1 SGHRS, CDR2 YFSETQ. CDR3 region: CASSLAIGFEAFF. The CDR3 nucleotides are TGCGCCAGCAGCTTGGCGATAGGGTTTGAAGCTTTCTTT.

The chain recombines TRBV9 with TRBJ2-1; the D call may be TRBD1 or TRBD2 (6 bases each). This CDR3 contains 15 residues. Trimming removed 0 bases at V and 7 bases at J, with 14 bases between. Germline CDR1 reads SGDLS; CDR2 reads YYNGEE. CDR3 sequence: CASSVDGGQANEQFF. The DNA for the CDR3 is TGTGCCAGCAGCGTAGACGGGGGCCAGGCGAATGAGCAGTTCTTC.

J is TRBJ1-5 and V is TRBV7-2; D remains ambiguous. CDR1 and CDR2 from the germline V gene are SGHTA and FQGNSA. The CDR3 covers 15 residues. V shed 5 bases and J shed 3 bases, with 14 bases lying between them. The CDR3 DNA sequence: TGTGCCAGCAGCATAACCCGGGATCCCAATCAGCCCCAGCATTTT. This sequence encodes CASSITRDPNQPQHF.

CDR3 protein: CAWSVPFPDTQYF. Here the CDR3 DNA reads TGTGCCTGGAGTGTACCCTTCCCAGATACGCAGTATTTT. The gene calls are TRBV30 and TRBJ2-3; D gene unclear. The CDR3 sequence is 13 residues long. Trimming stripped 0 bases from V and 4 bases from J, with 8 bases between. Per the germline V gene, CDR1 is GTSNPN and CDR2 is SVGIG (reference sequence).

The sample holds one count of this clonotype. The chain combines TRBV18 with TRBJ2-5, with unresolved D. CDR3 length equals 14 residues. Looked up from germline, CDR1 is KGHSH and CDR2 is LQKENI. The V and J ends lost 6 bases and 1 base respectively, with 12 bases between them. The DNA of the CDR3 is TGTGCCAGCTCCCCGACATCGGCCCAAGAGACCCAGTACTTC. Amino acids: CASSPTSAQETQYF.

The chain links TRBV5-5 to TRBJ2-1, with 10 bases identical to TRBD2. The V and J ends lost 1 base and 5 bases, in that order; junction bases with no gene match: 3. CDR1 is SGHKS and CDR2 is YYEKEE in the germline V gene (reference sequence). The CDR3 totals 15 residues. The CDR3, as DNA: TGTGCCAGCAGCTTGAGCGGGGGGGCCGACAATGAGCAGTTCTTC. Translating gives CASSLSGGADNEQFF.

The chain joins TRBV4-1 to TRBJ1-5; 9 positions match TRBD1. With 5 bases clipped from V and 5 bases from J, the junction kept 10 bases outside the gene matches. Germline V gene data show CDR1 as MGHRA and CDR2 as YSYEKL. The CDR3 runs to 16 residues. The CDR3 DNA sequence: TGCGCCAGCAGCGATAGACAGGGGGAAACAGATCAGCCCCAGCATTTT. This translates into CASSDRQGETDQPQHF.

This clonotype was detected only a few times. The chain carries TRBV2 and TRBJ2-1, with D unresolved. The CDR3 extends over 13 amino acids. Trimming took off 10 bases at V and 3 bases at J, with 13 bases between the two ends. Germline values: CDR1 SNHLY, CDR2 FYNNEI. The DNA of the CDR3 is TGTGCCACCTCAAGGGAACACTACAATGAGCAGTTCTTC. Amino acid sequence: CATSREHYNEQFF.

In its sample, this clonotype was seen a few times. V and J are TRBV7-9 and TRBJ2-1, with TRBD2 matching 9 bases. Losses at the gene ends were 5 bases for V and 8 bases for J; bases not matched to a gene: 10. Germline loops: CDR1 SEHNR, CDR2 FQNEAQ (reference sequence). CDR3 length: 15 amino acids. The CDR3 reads CASSQLRGGGDEQFF. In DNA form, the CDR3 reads TGTGCCAGCAGCCAACTACGCGGGGGGGGCGATGAGCAGTTCTTC.

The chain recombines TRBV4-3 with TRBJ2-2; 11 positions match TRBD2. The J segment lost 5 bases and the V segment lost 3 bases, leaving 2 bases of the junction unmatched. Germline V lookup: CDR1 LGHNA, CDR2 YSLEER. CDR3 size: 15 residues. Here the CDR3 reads CASSQTSGTTGELFF. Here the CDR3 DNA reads TGCGCCAGCAGCCAGACTAGCGGGACTACCGGGGAGCTGTTTTTT.

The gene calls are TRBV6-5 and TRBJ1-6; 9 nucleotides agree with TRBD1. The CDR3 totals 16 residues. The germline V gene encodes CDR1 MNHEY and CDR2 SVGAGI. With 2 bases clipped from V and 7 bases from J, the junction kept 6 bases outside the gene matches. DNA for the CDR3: TGTGCCAGCAGTTACGAGACAGGGGGGAGAAATTCACCCCTCCACTTT. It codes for CASSYETGGRNSPLHF.

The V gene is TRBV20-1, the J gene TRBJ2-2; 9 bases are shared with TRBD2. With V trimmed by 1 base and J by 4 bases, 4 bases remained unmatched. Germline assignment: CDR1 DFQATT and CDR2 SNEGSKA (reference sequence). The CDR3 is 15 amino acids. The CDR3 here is CSARGLAGPTGELFF. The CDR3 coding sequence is TGCAGTGCTAGAGGTCTAGCGGGGCCCACCGGGGAGCTGTTTTTT.

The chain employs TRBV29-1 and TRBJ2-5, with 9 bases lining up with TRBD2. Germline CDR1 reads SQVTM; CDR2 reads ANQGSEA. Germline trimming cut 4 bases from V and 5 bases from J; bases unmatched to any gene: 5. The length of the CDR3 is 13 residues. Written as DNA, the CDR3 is TGCAGCGTTGCCGCGGGGGGGCAGGAGACCCAGTACTTC. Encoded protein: CSVAAGGQETQYF.

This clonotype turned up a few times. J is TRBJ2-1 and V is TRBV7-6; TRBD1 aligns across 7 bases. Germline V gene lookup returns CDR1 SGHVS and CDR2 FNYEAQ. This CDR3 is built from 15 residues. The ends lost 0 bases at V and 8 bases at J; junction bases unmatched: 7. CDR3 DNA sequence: TGTGCCAGCAGCTTAGCAGGGGGCGAGGGGGATGAGCAGTTCTTC. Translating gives CASSLAGGEGDEQFF. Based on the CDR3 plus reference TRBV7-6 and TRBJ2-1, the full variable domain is GAGVSQSPRYKVTKRGQDVALRCDPISGHVSLYWYRQALGQGPEFLTYFNYEAQQDKSGLPNDRFSAERPEGSISTLTIQRTEQRDSAMYRCASSLAGGEGDEQFFGPGTRLTVL.

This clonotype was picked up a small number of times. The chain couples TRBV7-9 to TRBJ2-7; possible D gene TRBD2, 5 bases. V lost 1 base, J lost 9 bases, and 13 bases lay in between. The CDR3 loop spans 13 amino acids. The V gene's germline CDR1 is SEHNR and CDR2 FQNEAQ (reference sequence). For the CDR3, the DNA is TGTGCCAGCAGCTTAGGGGAGCACCGCGGGCAGTACTTC. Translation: CASSLGEHRGQYF.

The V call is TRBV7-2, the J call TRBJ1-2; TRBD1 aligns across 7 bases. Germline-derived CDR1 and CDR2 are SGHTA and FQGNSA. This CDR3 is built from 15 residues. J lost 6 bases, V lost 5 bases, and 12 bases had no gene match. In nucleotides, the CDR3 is TGTGCCAGCAGCCCTTACATGACAGGGAGGAATGGCTACACCTTC. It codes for CASSPYMTGRNGYTF. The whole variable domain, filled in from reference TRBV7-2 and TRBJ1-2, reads GAGVSQSPSNKVTEKGKDVELRCDPISGHTALYWYRQSLGQGLEFLIYFQGNSAPDKSGLPSDRFSAERTGGSVSTLTIQRTQQEDSAVYLCASSPYMTGRNGYTFGSGTRLTVV.

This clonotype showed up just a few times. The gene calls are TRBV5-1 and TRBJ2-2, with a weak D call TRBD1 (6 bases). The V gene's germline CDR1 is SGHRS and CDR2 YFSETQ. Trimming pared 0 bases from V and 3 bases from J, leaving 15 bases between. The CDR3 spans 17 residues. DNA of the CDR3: TGCGCCAGCAGCTTGGGTCTGCACAGGGTGGACACCGGGGAGCTGTTTTTT. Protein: CASSLGLHRVDTGELFF. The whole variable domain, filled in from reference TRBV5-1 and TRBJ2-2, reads KAGVTQTPRYLIKTRGQQVTLSCSPISGHRSVSWYQQTPGQGLQFLFEYFSETQRNKGNFPGRFSGRQFSNSRSEMNVSTLELGDSALYLCASSLGLHRVDTGELFFGEGSRLTVL.